A selection of T cell receptor beta chains follows, all from one sample in a study of shared clonotypes between healthy human individuals. Here immunoSEQ multiplex PCR was the method, and the copy in TCRdb shows in-frame clones only, minus some. Of approximately 2,200,000 clones listed, under 95% are singletons. The sequenced sample was naive CD8+ T cells from PBMCs. All receptors derive from a man aged 18 to 29 in good health. Some clones in this sample may be carry-over from other donors' samples. Each CDR3 is given with its conserved first and last residue. The order of the fields is D gene, V gene, J gene, clone size, CDR3 protein, CDR3 DNA. D genes are given only for firm matches. Size is stated for part of the rows, as once, few or many counts, or as a class when the clone is expanded.

D gene: NA
V gene: TRBV4-1
J gene: TRBJ2-5
clone size: NA
CDR3 protein: CASSPDVEETQYF
CDR3 DNA: TGCGCCAGCAGCCCCGACGTAGAAGAGACCCAGTACTTC

D gene: TRBD1
V gene: TRBV7-9
J gene: TRBJ2-3
clone size: NA
CDR3 protein: CASRSGTGDTDTQYF
CDR3 DNA: TGTGCCAGCAGATCCGGGACAGGGGACACAGATACGCAGTATTTT

D gene: NA
V gene: TRBV4-1
J gene: TRBJ2-2
clone size: NA
CDR3 protein: CASSQAGRATGELFF
CDR3 DNA: TGCGCCAGCAGCCAAGCGGGGAGAGCTACCGGGGAGCTGTTTTTT

D gene: TRBD1
V gene: TRBV28
J gene: TRBJ1-2
clone size: NA
CDR3 protein: CASSLSWDRGQFTSYGYTF
CDR3 DNA: TGTGCCAGCAGTTTATCCTGGGACAGGGGGCAATTTACAAGCTATGGCTACACCTTC

D gene: NA
V gene: TRBV13
J gene: TRBJ1-1
clone size: once
CDR3 protein: CASSLIREGERTEAFF
CDR3 DNA: TGTGCCAGCAGCTTAATTCGAGAGGGGGAGAGAACTGAAGCTTTCTTT

D gene: NA
V gene: TRBV6-5
J gene: TRBJ2-7
clone size: NA
CDR3 protein: CASSLADGLSYEQYF
CDR3 DNA: TGTGCCAGCAGCCTCGCCGACGGGCTTTCCTACGAGCAGTACTTC

D gene: TRBD1
V gene: TRBV19
J gene: TRBJ1-5
clone size: NA
CDR3 protein: CASSIARQGGQPQHF
CDR3 DNA: TGTGCCAGTAGTATAGCTAGGCAGGGGGGGCAGCCCCAGCATTTT

D gene: NA
V gene: TRBV12-5
J gene: TRBJ2-2
clone size: NA
CDR3 protein: CASGLGWGRPSGTGELFF
CDR3 DNA: TGTGCTAGTGGTTTGGGTTGGGGGCGCCCCTCGGGCACCGGGGAGCTGTTTTTT

D gene: NA
V gene: TRBV9
J gene: TRBJ2-7
clone size: NA
CDR3 protein: CASSVGGAAYEQYF
CDR3 DNA: TGTGCCAGCAGCGTAGGGGGGGCAGCCTACGAGCAGTACTTC

D gene: NA
V gene: TRBV27
J gene: TRBJ2-3
clone size: NA
CDR3 protein: CASSFLADTQYF
CDR3 DNA: TGTGCCAGCAGTTTTCTCGCAGATACGCAGTATTTT

D gene: TRBD1
V gene: TRBV13
J gene: TRBJ1-2
clone size: NA
CDR3 protein: CASSHRGDYGYTF
CDR3 DNA: TGTGCCAGCAGCCACAGGGGTGACTATGGCTACACCTTC

D gene: NA
V gene: TRBV5-1
J gene: TRBJ2-7
clone size: NA
CDR3 protein: CASSLDLGTYEQYF
CDR3 DNA: TGCGCCAGCAGCTTGGATCTGGGTACCTACGAGCAGTACTTC

D gene: NA
V gene: TRBV6-1
J gene: TRBJ1-2
clone size: once
CDR3 protein: CASSEGVQGFRDADTF
CDR3 DNA: TGTGCCAGCAGTGAGGGGGTACAAGGTTTCAGGGATGCGGACACCTTC

D gene: NA
V gene: TRBV20-1
J gene: TRBJ2-1
clone size: once
CDR3 protein: CSAFHEQFF
CDR3 DNA: TGCAGTGCCTTCCATGAGCAGTTCTTC

D gene: TRBD2
V gene: TRBV7-3
J gene: TRBJ2-5
clone size: NA
CDR3 protein: CASSLGVAGSETQYF
CDR3 DNA: TGTGCCAGCAGCTTAGGCGTAGCGGGGAGTGAGACCCAGTACTTC

D gene: TRBD1
V gene: TRBV28
J gene: TRBJ2-2
clone size: once
CDR3 protein: CASSFDRDNTGELFF
CDR3 DNA: TGTGCCAGCAGTTTTGACAGGGACAACACCGGGGAGCTGTTTTTT

D gene: TRBD1
V gene: TRBV28
J gene: TRBJ2-7
clone size: NA
CDR3 protein: CASSFHLPGQGAYEQYF
CDR3 DNA: TGTGCCAGCAGTTTTCACCTTCCGGGACAGGGGGCCTACGAGCAGTACTTC

D gene: TRBD1
V gene: TRBV6-1
J gene: TRBJ2-1
clone size: NA
CDR3 protein: CASSIDRAEYNEQFF
CDR3 DNA: TGTGCCAGCAGCATTGACAGGGCGGAGTACAATGAGCAGTTCTTC

D gene: TRBD1
V gene: TRBV19
J gene: TRBJ2-7
clone size: NA
CDR3 protein: CASSATGTGSYEQYF
CDR3 DNA: TGTGCCAGTAGTGCGACCGGGACAGGGTCTTACGAGCAGTACTTC

D gene: NA
V gene: TRBV10-3
J gene: TRBJ1-1
clone size: NA
CDR3 protein: CAISESGGAVNMNTEAFF
CDR3 DNA: TGTGCCATCAGTGAGTCTGGTGGGGCAGTCAACATGAACACTGAAGCTTTCTTT

D gene: NA
V gene: TRBV7-9
J gene: TRBJ2-6
clone size: NA
CDR3 protein: CASSNRGRGSGANVLTF
CDR3 DNA: TGTGCCAGCAGCAACAGAGGAAGGGGGTCTGGGGCCAACGTCCTGACTTTC

D gene: TRBD2
V gene: TRBV9
J gene: TRBJ2-7
clone size: NA
CDR3 protein: CASSVGLTSGAYEQYF
CDR3 DNA: TGTGCCAGCAGCGTAGGCTTGACTAGCGGGGCCTACGAGCAGTACTTC

D gene: NA
V gene: TRBV23-1
J gene: TRBJ2-1
clone size: NA
CDR3 protein: CASSHQSGRSSYNEQFF
CDR3 DNA: TGCGCCAGCAGTCATCAATCGGGACGGAGCTCCTACAATGAGCAGTTCTTC

D gene: TRBD1
V gene: TRBV5-1
J gene: TRBJ2-2
clone size: NA
CDR3 protein: CASSLDRQGPTGELFF
CDR3 DNA: TGCGCCAGCAGCTTGGACAGACAGGGACCCACCGGGGAGCTGTTTTTT

D gene: TRBD1
V gene: TRBV15
J gene: TRBJ2-6
clone size: NA
CDR3 protein: CATSRDDRGTGANVLTF
CDR3 DNA: TGTGCCACCAGCAGAGATGACAGGGGGACTGGGGCCAACGTCCTGACTTTC

D gene: TRBD2
V gene: TRBV5-6
J gene: TRBJ2-5
clone size: NA
CDR3 protein: CASSLAWREGPPQETQYF
CDR3 DNA: TGTGCCAGCAGCTTGGCCTGGCGGGAGGGCCCCCCCCAAGAGACCCAGTACTTC

D gene: NA
V gene: TRBV11-2
J gene: TRBJ2-2
clone size: once
CDR3 protein: CASSPTITLNTGELFF
CDR3 DNA: TGTGCCAGCAGCCCAACGATCACACTGAACACCGGGGAGCTGTTTTTT

D gene: NA
V gene: TRBV19
J gene: TRBJ2-2
clone size: NA
CDR3 protein: CASIGLLGDTGELFF
CDR3 DNA: TGTGCCAGTATTGGACTCCTCGGGGACACCGGGGAGCTGTTTTTT

D gene: NA
V gene: TRBV29-1
J gene: TRBJ1-1
clone size: few
CDR3 protein: CSVVRGWAEAFF
CDR3 DNA: TGCAGCGTTGTCCGGGGGTGGGCTGAAGCTTTCTTT

D gene: NA
V gene: TRBV7-9
J gene: TRBJ1-2
clone size: NA
CDR3 protein: CASSLVVRSDGYTF
CDR3 DNA: TGTGCCAGCAGCTTAGTAGTCAGGTCCGATGGCTACACCTTC

D gene: NA
V gene: TRBV28
J gene: TRBJ2-7
clone size: NA
CDR3 protein: CASSDTGSYEQYF
CDR3 DNA: TGTGCCAGTTCGGACACGGGAAGCTACGAGCAGTACTTC

D gene: NA
V gene: TRBV2
J gene: TRBJ1-5
clone size: few
CDR3 protein: CASSEARGESNQPQHF
CDR3 DNA: TGTGCCAGCAGTGAAGCGCGCGGGGAATCCAATCAGCCCCAGCATTTT

D gene: TRBD1
V gene: TRBV18
J gene: TRBJ1-4
clone size: NA
CDR3 protein: CASSTTGRNEKLFF
CDR3 DNA: TGTGCCAGCTCAACGACAGGGAGAAATGAAAAACTGTTTTTT

D gene: NA
V gene: TRBV10-2
J gene: TRBJ2-1
clone size: NA
CDR3 protein: CASSDGVMGDEQFF
CDR3 DNA: TGCGCCAGCAGTGATGGGGTGATGGGCGATGAGCAGTTCTTC

D gene: TRBD2
V gene: TRBV7-9
J gene: TRBJ2-1
clone size: NA
CDR3 protein: CASSSGLAPRGVYNEQFF
CDR3 DNA: TGTGCCAGCAGCTCCGGACTAGCCCCCCGGGGGGTTTACAATGAGCAGTTCTTC

D gene: TRBD1
V gene: TRBV27
J gene: TRBJ2-7
clone size: NA
CDR3 protein: CASSFDRAYEQYF
CDR3 DNA: TGTGCCAGCAGTTTTGACAGGGCCTACGAGCAGTACTTC

D gene: NA
V gene: TRBV6-5
J gene: TRBJ2-3
clone size: NA
CDR3 protein: CASSYSEGTDTQYF
CDR3 DNA: TGTGCCAGCAGTTACTCGGAGGGTACAGATACGCAGTATTTT

D gene: NA
V gene: TRBV7-9
J gene: TRBJ1-1
clone size: NA
CDR3 protein: CASSAEGQANTEAFF
CDR3 DNA: TGTGCCAGCAGCGCGGAGGGTCAGGCAAACACTGAAGCTTTCTTT

D gene: NA
V gene: TRBV9
J gene: TRBJ2-1
clone size: NA
CDR3 protein: CASSVARGSSYNEQFF
CDR3 DNA: TGTGCCAGCAGCGTTGCTCGTGGGTCTTCTTACAATGAGCAGTTCTTC

D gene: NA
V gene: TRBV27
J gene: TRBJ1-1
clone size: NA
CDR3 protein: CASSATGNTEAFF
CDR3 DNA: TGTGCCAGCAGCGCGACAGGGAACACTGAAGCTTTCTTT

D gene: TRBD1
V gene: TRBV27
J gene: TRBJ2-1
clone size: NA
CDR3 protein: CASSLSYGTGYNEQFF
CDR3 DNA: TGTGCCAGCAGTTTATCCTACGGGACAGGGTACAATGAGCAGTTCTTC

D gene: NA
V gene: TRBV7-9
J gene: TRBJ1-4
clone size: NA
CDR3 protein: CASSIGHFATNEKLFF
CDR3 DNA: TGTGCCAGCTCAATTGGACATTTTGCAACTAATGAAAAACTGTTTTTT

D gene: NA
V gene: TRBV18
J gene: TRBJ2-2
clone size: once
CDR3 protein: CASSPGSNTGELFF
CDR3 DNA: TGTGCCAGCTCCCCAGGGTCGAACACCGGGGAGCTGTTTTTT

D gene: TRBD1
V gene: TRBV28
J gene: TRBJ2-1
clone size: NA
CDR3 protein: CASSTWTGSSYNEQFF
CDR3 DNA: TGTGCCAGCAGTACTTGGACAGGGAGCTCCTACAATGAGCAGTTCTTC

D gene: NA
V gene: TRBV9
J gene: TRBJ1-3
clone size: NA
CDR3 protein: CASSDRAKNTIYF
CDR3 DNA: TGTGCCAGCAGCGACAGGGCTAAAAACACCATATATTTT

D gene: NA
V gene: TRBV30
J gene: TRBJ2-7
clone size: NA
CDR3 protein: CAWSVSRRYYEQYF
CDR3 DNA: TGTGCCTGGAGTGTAAGCAGGAGATACTACGAGCAGTACTTC

D gene: TRBD1
V gene: TRBV7-9
J gene: TRBJ1-4
clone size: NA
CDR3 protein: CASSLVPGQGNEKLFF
CDR3 DNA: TGTGCCAGCAGCCTAGTCCCGGGACAGGGTAATGAAAAACTGTTTTTT

D gene: NA
V gene: TRBV27
J gene: TRBJ1-4
clone size: NA
CDR3 protein: CASSLWLGDEKLFF
CDR3 DNA: TGTGCCAGCAGTTTATGGCTGGGGGATGAAAAACTGTTTTTT

D gene: TRBD1
V gene: TRBV28
J gene: TRBJ2-3
clone size: NA
CDR3 protein: CASSQGQFSTDTQYF
CDR3 DNA: TGTGCCAGCAGTCAGGGACAGTTTAGCACAGATACGCAGTATTTT

D gene: NA
V gene: TRBV5-4
J gene: TRBJ2-7
clone size: NA
CDR3 protein: CASSSRDRWGEQYF
CDR3 DNA: TGTGCCAGCAGCTCCCGGGACCGTTGGGGCGAGCAGTACTTC

D gene: NA
V gene: TRBV13
J gene: TRBJ2-2
clone size: NA
CDR3 protein: CASSLDSQNTGELFF
CDR3 DNA: TGTGCCAGCAGCTTAGACAGCCAGAACACCGGGGAGCTGTTTTTT

D gene: TRBD1
V gene: TRBV4-1
J gene: TRBJ1-5
clone size: once
CDR3 protein: CASSQAQTGSQPQHF
CDR3 DNA: TGCGCCAGCAGCCAAGCCCAGACAGGGAGCCAGCCCCAGCATTTT

D gene: TRBD2
V gene: TRBV28
J gene: TRBJ2-1
clone size: NA
CDR3 protein: CASSSRIAGGPYNEQFF
CDR3 DNA: TGTGCCAGCAGTTCCAGAATAGCGGGAGGGCCTTACAATGAGCAGTTCTTC

D gene: TRBD2
V gene: TRBV15
J gene: TRBJ2-1
clone size: once
CDR3 protein: CATSRDTGGGLIHEQFF
CDR3 DNA: TGTGCCACCAGCAGAGACACTGGGGGGGGTCTTATACATGAGCAGTTCTTC